This T cell receptor beta chain emerged from a study of CD8 T cells in ankylosing spondylitis. Findings of the study overall: Clones linked to disease, bearing a CD8+ phenotype, were relatively rare in peripheral blood. Matched ankylosing spondylitis synovial fluid reportedly contained a significantly enriched population of disease-linked clones.

This clonotype was found many times. No antigen is known for it. V was pared by 2 bases and J by 10 bases, with 9 bases between. The CDR3 totals 13 residues. A single record per CDR3 protein comes from TCRdb applying MiXCR to the 5' RACE reads. Here the sample spans roughly 200,000 distinct CDR3 sequences, roughly 26% being singletons. This receptor was taken from a male donor with ankylosing spondylitis or in good health (not recorded which). Sequencing input: blood, either unsorted or a sorted T cell fraction (not recorded which). This rearrangement joins TRBV12-3 or TRBV12-4 to TRBJ1-6; possible D gene TRBD1, 5 bases. The CDR3 DNA reads TGTGCCAGCAGTTTAATGGGGGTATCACCCCTCCACTTT. Translation gives CASSLMGVSPLHF.